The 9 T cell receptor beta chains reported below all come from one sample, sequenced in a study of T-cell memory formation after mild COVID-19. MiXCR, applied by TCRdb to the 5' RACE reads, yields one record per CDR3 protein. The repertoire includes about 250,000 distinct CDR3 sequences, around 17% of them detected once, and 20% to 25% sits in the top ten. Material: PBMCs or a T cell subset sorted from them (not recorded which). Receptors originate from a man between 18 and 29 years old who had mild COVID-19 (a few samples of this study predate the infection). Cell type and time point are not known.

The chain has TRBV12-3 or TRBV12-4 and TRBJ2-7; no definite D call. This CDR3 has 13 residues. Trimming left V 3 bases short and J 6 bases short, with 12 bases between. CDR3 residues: CASSLVLGGEQYV. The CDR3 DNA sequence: TGTGCCAGCAGTTTGGTTCTGGGTGGCGAGCAGTACGTC.

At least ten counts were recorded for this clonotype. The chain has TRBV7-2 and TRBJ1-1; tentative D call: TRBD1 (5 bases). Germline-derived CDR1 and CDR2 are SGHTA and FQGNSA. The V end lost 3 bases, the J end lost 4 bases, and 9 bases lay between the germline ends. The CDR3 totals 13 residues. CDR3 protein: CASSFGGATEAFF. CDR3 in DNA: TGTGCCAGCAGCTTTGGAGGGGCCACTGAAGCTTTCTTT.

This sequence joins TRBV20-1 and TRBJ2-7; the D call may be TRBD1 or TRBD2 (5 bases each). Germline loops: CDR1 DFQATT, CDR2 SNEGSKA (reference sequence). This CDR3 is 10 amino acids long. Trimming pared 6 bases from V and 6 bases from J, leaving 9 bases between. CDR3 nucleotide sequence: TGCAGTGCGGGACGTCGCGAGCAGTACGTC. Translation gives CSAGRREQYV.

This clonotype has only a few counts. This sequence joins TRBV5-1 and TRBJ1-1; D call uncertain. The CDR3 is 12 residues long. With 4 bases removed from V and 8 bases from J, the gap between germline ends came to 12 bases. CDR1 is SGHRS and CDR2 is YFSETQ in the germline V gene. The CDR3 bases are TGCGCCAGCAGCCTAACCGGCTTGGAAGCTTTCTTT. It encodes CASSLTGLEAFF.

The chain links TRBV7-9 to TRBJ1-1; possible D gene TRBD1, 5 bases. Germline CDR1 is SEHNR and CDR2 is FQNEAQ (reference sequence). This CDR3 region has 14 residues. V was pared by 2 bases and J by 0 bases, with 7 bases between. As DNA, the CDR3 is TGTGCCAGCAGCTTACGACAGTTGAACACTGAAGCTTTCTTT. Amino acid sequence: CASSLRQLNTEAFF. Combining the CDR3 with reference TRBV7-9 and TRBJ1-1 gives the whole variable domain DTGVSQNPRHKITKRGQNVTFRCDPISEHNRLYWYRQTLGQGPEFLTYFQNEAQLEKSRLLSDRFSAERPKGSFSTLEIQRTEQGDSAMYLCASSLRQLNTEAFFGQGTRLTVV.

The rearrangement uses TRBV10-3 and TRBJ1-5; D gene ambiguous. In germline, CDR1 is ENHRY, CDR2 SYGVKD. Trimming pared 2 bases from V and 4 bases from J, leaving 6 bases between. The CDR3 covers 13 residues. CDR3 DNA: TGTGCCATCAGTGAGGGGTTAAATCAGCCCCAGCATTTT. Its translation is CAISEGLNQPQHF.

CDR3 sequence reads: CASSLPGQTNTGELFF. The CDR3 nucleotides are TGCGCCAGCAGCTTGCCAGGACAGACGAACACCGGGGAGCTGTTTTTT. V is TRBV5-1 and J is TRBJ2-2; perhaps TRBD1 as D (6 bases). The CDR3 is 16 amino acids. Trimming took 1 base from V and 0 from J, leaving 10 bases between them. Looked up from germline, CDR1 is SGHRS and CDR2 is YFSETQ.

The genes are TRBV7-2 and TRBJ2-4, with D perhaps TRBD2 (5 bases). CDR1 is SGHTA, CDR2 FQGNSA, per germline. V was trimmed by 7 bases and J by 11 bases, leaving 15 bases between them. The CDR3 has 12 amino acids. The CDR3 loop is CASTPPSSVQYF. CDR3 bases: TGTGCCAGCACCCCTCCTAGCTCCGTTCAGTACTTC.

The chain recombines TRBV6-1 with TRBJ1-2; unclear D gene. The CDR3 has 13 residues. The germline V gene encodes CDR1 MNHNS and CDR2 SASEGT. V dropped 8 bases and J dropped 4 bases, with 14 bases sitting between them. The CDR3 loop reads CASYFGGPYGYTF. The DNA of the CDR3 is TGTGCCAGCTATTTCGGAGGGCCCTATGGCTACACCTTC.